The TCR beta chain described here comes from a study of OX40 agonist ivuxolimab in advanced cancers. For the study at large: An agonistic anti-OX40 (CD134) antibody, ivuxolimab, was used to treat the patients.

This CDR3 spans 15 amino acids. In germline, CDR1 is MNHNS, CDR2 SASEGT. The V and J ends lost 2 bases and 0 bases respectively, with 11 bases between them. Clones were sequenced by immunoSEQ multiplex PCR, and TCRdb holds only the in-frame ones, with some missing. The sample contains about 28,000 clones, roughly nine tenths of which appear only once. Study results and limitations: With doses of 0.1 to 3.0 mg/kg, CD4+ and CD8+ blood T cells had undergone clonal expansion by week 6.

A word on this clone: Antigen specificity is unknown.

The rearrangement uses TRBV6-1 and TRBJ2-7; D unresolved. Here the sequenced sample was CD4+ or CD8+ T cells sorted from blood, taken in a trial of the OX40 agonist ivuxolimab. The TCR originated in an adult with an advanced solid tumor such as melanoma, head and neck, liver or kidney cancer. For the CDR3, the DNA is TGTGCCAGCAGTGAACTGCAGTGGGGCTCCTACGAGCAGTACTTC. Translated: CASSELQWGSYEQYF.